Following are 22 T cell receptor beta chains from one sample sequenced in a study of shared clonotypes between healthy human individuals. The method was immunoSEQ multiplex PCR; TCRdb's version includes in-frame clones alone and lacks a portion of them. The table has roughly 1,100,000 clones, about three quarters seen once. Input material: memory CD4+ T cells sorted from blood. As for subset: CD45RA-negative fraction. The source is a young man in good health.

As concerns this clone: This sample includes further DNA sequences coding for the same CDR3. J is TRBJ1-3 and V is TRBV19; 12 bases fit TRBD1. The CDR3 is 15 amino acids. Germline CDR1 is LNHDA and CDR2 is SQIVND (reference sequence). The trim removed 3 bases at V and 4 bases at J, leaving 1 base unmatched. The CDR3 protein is CASSMGQGAGNTIYF. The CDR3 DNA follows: TGTGCCAGTAGTATGGGACAGGGGGCAGGAAACACCATATATTTT.

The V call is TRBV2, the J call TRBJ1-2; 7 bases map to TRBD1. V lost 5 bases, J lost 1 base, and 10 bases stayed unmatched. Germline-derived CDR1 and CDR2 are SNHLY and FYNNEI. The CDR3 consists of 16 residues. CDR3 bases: TGTGCCAGCAGTACAGGGGCCCCGGGGGGTAACTATGGCTACACCTTC. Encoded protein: CASSTGAPGGNYGYTF.

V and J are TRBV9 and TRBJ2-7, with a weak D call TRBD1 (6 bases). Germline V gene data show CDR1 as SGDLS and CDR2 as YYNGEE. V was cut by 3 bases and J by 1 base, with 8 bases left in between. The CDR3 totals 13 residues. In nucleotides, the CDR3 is TGTGCCAGCAGCGCCCAGGGGTCCTACGAGCAGTACTTC. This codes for CASSAQGSYEQYF.

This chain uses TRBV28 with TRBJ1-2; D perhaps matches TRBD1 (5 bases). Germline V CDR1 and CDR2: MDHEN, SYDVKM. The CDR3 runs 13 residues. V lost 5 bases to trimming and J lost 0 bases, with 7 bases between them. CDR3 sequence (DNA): TGTGCCAGCAGTGGGGGGGCTAACTATGGCTACACCTTC. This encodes CASSGGANYGYTF.

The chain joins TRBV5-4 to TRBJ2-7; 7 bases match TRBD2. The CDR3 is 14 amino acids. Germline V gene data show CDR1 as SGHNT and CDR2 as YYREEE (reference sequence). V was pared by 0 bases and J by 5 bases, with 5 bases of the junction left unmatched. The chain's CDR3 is CASSLDTSVNEQYF. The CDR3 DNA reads TGTGCCAGCAGCTTGGATACTAGCGTGAACGAGCAGTACTTC. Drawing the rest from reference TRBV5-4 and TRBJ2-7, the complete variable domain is ETGVTQSPTHLIKTRGQQVTLRCSSQSGHNTVSWYQQALGQGPQFIFQYYREEENGRGNFPPRFSGLQFPNYSSELNVNALELDDSALYLCASSLDTSVNEQYFGPGTRLTVT.

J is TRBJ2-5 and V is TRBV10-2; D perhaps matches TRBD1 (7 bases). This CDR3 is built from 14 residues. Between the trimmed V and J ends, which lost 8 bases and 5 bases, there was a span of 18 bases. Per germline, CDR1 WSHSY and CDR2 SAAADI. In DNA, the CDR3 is TGCGCCAGCTGCGGAGGGGGCGTAGGCGAGACCCAGTACTTC. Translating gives CASCGGGVGETQYF.

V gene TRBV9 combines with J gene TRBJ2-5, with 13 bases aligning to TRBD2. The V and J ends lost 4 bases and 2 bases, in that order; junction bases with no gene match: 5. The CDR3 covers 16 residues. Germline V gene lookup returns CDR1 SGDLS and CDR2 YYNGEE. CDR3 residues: CASSSGLAGVQETQYF. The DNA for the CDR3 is TGTGCCAGCAGCTCCGGACTAGCGGGGGTTCAAGAGACCCAGTACTTC.

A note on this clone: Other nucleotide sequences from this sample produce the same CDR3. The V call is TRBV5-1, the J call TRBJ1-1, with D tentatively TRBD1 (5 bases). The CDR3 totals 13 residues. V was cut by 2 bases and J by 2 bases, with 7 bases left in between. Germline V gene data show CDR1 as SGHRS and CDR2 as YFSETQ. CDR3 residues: CASSFRGNTEAFF. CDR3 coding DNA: TGCGCCAGCAGCTTTAGGGGAAACACTGAAGCTTTCTTT.

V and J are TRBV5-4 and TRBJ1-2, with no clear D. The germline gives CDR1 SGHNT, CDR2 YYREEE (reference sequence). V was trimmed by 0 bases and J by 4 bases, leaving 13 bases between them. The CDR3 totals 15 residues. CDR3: CASSLDPTGGYGYTF. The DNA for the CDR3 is TGTGCCAGCAGCTTGGATCCGACGGGAGGCTATGGCTACACCTTC.

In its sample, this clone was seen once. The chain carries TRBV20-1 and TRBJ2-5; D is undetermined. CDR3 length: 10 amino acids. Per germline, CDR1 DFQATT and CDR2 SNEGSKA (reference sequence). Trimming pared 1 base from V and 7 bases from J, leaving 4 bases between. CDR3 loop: CSARGATQYF. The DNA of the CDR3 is TGCAGTGCTAGAGGGGCGACCCAGTACTTC.

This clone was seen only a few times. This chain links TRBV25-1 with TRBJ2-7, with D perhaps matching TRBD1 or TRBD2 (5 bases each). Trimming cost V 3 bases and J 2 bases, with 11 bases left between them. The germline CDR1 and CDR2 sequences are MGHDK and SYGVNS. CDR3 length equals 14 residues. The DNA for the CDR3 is TGTGCCAGCAGTGAGGGACCGTCCCCCTACGAGCAGTACTTC. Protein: CASSEGPSPYEQYF.

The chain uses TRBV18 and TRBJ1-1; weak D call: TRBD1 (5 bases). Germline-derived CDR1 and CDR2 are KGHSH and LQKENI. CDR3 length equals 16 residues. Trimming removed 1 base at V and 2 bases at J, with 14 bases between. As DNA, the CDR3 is TGTGCCAGCTCACCACAGGGGCTGTCCCCAAACACTGAAGCTTTCTTT. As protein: CASSPQGLSPNTEAFF.

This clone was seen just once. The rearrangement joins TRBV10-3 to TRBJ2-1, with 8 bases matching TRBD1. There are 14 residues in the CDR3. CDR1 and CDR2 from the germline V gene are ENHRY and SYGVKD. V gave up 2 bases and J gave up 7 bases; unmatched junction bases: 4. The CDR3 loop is CAISENQGANEQFF. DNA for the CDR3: TGTGCCATCAGTGAGAACCAGGGGGCAAATGAGCAGTTCTTC.

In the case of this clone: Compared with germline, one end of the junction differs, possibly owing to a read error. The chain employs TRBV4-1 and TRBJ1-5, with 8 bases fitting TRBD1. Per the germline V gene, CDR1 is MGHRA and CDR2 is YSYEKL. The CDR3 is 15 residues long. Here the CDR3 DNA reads TGCGCCAGCAGCCAAGATCCAGGGGGCAATCGGCCCCAGCATTTT. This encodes CASSQDPGGNRPQHF.

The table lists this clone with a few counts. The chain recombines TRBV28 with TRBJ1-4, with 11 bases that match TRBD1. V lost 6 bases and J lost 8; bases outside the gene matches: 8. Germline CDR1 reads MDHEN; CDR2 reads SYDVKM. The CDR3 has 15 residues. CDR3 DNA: TGTGCCAGCAGATGGGGACAGGGGGGTTTGGAAAAACTGTTTTTT. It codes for CASRWGQGGLEKLFF. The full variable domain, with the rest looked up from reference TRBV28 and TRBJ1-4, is DVKVTQSSRYLVKRTGEKVFLECVQDMDHENMFWYRQDPGLGLRLIYFSYDVKMKEKGDIPEGYSVSREKKERFSLILESASTNQTSMYLCASRWGQGGLEKLFFGSGTQLSVL.

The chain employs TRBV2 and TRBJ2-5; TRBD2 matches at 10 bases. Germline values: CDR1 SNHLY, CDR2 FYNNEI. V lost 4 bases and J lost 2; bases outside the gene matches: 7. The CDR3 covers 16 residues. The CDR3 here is CASSGAAGGPQETQYF. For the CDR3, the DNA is TGTGCCAGCAGTGGGGCAGCGGGGGGGCCGCAAGAGACCCAGTACTTC.

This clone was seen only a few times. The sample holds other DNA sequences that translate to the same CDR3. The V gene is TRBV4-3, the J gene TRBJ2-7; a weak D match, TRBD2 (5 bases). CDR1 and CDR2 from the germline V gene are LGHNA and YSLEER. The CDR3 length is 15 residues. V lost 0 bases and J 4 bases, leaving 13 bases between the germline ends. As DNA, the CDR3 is TGCGCCAGCAGCCAAGATCGGGCTAGCTTGTACGAGCAGTACTTC. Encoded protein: CASSQDRASLYEQYF.

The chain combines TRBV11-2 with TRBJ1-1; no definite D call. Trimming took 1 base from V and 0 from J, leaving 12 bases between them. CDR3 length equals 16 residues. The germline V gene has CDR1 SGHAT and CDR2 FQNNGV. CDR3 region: CASSLGTGKMNTEAFF. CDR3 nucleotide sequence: TGTGCCAGCAGCTTAGGAACTGGTAAAATGAACACTGAAGCTTTCTTT.

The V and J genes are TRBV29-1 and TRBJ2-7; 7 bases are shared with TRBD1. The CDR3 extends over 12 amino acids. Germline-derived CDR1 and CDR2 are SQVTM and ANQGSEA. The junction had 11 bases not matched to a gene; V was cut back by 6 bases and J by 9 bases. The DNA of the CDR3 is TGCAGCGTCCTAGCCGGGACAGTCGTGCAGTACTTC. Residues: CSVLAGTVVQYF.

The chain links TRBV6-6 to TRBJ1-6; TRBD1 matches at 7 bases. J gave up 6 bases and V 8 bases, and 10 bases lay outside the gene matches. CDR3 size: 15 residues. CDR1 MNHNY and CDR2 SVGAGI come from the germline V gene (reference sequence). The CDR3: CASARGTVANSPLHF. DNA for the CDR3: TGTGCCAGCGCACGAGGGACAGTAGCTAATTCACCCCTCCACTTT.

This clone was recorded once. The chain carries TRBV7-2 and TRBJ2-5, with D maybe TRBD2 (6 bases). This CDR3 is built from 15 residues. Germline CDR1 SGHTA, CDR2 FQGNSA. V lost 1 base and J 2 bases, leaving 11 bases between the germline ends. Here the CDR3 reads CASSLEGGIQETQYF. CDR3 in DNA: TGTGCCAGCAGCTTAGAAGGCGGGATTCAAGAGACCCAGTACTTC.

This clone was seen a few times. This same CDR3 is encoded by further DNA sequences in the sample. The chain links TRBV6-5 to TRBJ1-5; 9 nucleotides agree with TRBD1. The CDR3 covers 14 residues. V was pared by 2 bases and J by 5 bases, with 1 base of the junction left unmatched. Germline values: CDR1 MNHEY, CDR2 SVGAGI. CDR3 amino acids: CASSYGQGYQPQHF. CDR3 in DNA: TGTGCCAGCAGTTACGGACAGGGGTATCAGCCCCAGCATTTT.